The 6 T cell receptor beta chains listed next were all sequenced from one sample in a study of T cells after yellow fever vaccination. Each CDR3 protein is one row after TCRdb ran MiXCR on the 5' RACE reads. The sample comprises around 590,000 distinct CDR3 sequences, about 12% of which are singletons, and under 15% rests with the top ten. Specimen: PBMCs, collected on the day of the yellow fever booster vaccination. The source of these receptors is a man under 40 who received the YFV17D yellow fever vaccine.

This clonotype was counted between two and nine times. The gene calls are TRBV9 and TRBJ1-1, with a tentative D call TRBD1 (6 bases). The CDR3 covers 14 residues. Trimming removed 3 bases at V and 1 base at J, with 10 bases between. Per the germline V gene, CDR1 is SGDLS and CDR2 is YYNGEE. CDR3 amino acids: CASSGQQGNTEAFF. The CDR3 bases are TGTGCCAGCAGCGGGCAACAGGGGAACACTGAAGCTTTCTTT.

The chain uses TRBV7-8 and TRBJ1-6; TRBD1 matches at 7 bases. CDR3 length: 16 residues. Germline CDR1 SGHVS, CDR2 FQNEAQ. The J segment lost 10 bases and the V segment lost 0 bases, leaving 9 bases of the junction unmatched. The CDR3 loop is CASSLARTRGQSPLHF. The DNA of the CDR3 is TGTGCCAGCAGCTTAGCGAGGACCAGGGGACAGTCACCCCTCCACTTT.

A note on this clonotype: A read error is possible here, since a much larger clone lies one base away. V gene TRBV6-5 combines with J gene TRBJ2-3, with 7 bases identical to TRBD2. Germline V gene lookup returns CDR1 MNHEY and CDR2 SVGAGI. After removal of 4 bases from V and 3 bases from J, the junction contained 7 bases not matched to a gene. The CDR3 consists of 15 residues. This CDR3 is CASSSLAKATDTQYF. CDR3 coding DNA: TGTGCCAGCAGTTCACTAGCGAAGGCGACAGATACGCAGTATTTT.

V and J are TRBV20-1 and TRBJ1-1; TRBD1 might be the D (6 bases). Germline CDR1 is DFQATT and CDR2 is SNEGSKA (reference sequence). The ends were cut back, 6 bases at V and 2 bases at J, with 16 bases in the middle. The CDR3 is made up of 14 amino acids. The CDR3 DNA sequence: TGCAGTGCCCCTCCAGGGGACCCAAACACTGAAGCTTTCTTT. Its protein product is CSAPPGDPNTEAFF.

This clonotype has only a few counts. This chain joins TRBV9 and TRBJ2-1; 8 bases are shared with TRBD1. The V gene's germline CDR1 is SGDLS and CDR2 YYNGEE. CDR3 length: 12 amino acids. V gave up 0 bases and J gave up 12 bases; unmatched junction bases: 2. CDR3 nucleotides: TGTGCCAGCAGCGTAGGTGGGACAGGGCAGTTCTTC. Protein sequence: CASSVGGTGQFF.

This clonotype showed up just a few times. The chain recombines TRBV28 with TRBJ1-6, with unresolved D. Germline CDR1 and CDR2: MDHEN and SYDVKM. This CDR3 has 16 amino acids. Trimming shortened V by 8 bases and J by 4 bases, and 18 bases separated the two germline ends. The CDR3 loop is CASVSGEPPYNSPLHF. CDR3 bases: TGTGCCAGCGTCTCCGGGGAACCACCTTATAATTCACCCCTCCACTTT.